Listed here is a single T cell receptor beta chain. Its target is unknown. This sequence may be a read error, since a much larger clone differs from it by one base. Amplification yielded TCR beta CDR3 regions, with RNA transcripts as the source. The HTBI primer set served for first-round RT-PCR of the TCR CDR3. One entry per CDR3 protein results from TCRdb running MiXCR on the multiplex PCR reads. This sample yields about 290,000 distinct CDR3 sequences, of which about 15% are seen a single time; more than 30% belongs to the top ten. The sample comes from a study of T cells in Graves' hyperthyroidism and ophthalmopathy. The study's findings and limits: For ophthalmopathy, model prediction preceded onset by a median 6.5 months. Among thyroid clonotypes expanded above 0.001, most also appeared in blood.

Sequenced input: blood. This receptor was taken from a woman in her 50s with Graves' hyperthyroidism that later progressed to Graves' ophthalmopathy.

The CDR3 spells CASSLQVSLYNEQLF. The DNA for the CDR3 is TGCGCCAGCAGCTTGCAGGTCTCCCTCTACAATGAGCAGCTCTTC. This sequence joins TRBV5-1 and TRBJ2-1, with D uncertain. Germline CDR1 reads SGHRS; CDR2 reads YFSETQ. CDR3 length equals 15 residues.